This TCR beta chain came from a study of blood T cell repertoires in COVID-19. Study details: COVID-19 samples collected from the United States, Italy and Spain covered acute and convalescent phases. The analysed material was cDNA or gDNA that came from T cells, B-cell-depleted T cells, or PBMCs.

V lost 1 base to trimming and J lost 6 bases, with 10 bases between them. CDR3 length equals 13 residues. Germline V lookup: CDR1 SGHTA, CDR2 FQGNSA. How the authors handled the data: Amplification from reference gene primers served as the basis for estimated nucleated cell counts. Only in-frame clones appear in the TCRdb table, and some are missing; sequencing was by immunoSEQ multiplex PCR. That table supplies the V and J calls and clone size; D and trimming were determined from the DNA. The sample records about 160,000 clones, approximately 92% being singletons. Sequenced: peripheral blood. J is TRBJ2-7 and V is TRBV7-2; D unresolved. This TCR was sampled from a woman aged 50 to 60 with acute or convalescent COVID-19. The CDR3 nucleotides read TGTGCCAGCAGCTTAGTACAGTATGGCGAGCAGTACTTC. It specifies CASSLVQYGEQYF.